The T cell receptor (beta chain) under discussion was sequenced for a study of PD-L1 blockade in urothelial cancer. As for the study in general: Blood was evaluated 3 weeks (second dose) and 6 weeks after therapy began.

Time point meaning: pretreatment peripheral blood. Sequencing was performed with immunoSEQ multiplex PCR; in TCRdb, only in-frame clones are kept and a portion is missing. The table records more than 55,000 clones, more than 80% of them present only once. Looked up from germline, CDR1 is SGHTA and CDR2 is FQGTGA. The germline V and J ends were trimmed by 0 bases and 2 bases, with 8 bases remaining between them. The CDR3 runs to 15 residues. Concerning this clone itself: The same CDR3 can be traced to other DNA sequences in this sample.

This receptor was obtained from a man aged 70-80 years with urothelial cancer. The rearrangement joins TRBV7-3 to TRBJ1-3, with TRBD1 as a possible D gene (5 bases). The material was PBMCs, obtained around atezolizumab (anti-PD-L1) treatment. This CDR3 is CASSLTPGAGNTIYF. CDR3 DNA: TGTGCCAGCAGCTTAACCCCGGGGGCTGGAAACACCATATATTTT.